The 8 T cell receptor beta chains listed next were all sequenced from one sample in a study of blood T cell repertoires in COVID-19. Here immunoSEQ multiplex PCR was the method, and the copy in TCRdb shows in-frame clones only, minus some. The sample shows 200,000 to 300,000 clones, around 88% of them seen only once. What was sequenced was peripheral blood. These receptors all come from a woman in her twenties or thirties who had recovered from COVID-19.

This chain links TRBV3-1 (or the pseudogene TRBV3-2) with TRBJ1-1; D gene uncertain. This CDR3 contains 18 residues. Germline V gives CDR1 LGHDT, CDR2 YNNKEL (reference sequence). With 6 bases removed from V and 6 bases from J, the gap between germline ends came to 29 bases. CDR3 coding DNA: TGTGCCAGCAGTAGAGATTCAAAAAGAGGGAGGCCGGGATCTGAAGCTTTCTTT. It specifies CASSRDSKRGRPGSEAFF.

The DNA for the CDR3 is TGTGCCAGCTCACCAGGAGTACAGGGAAATTCACCCCTCCACTTT. It specifies CASSPGVQGNSPLHF. The chain uses TRBV18 and TRBJ1-6, with D perhaps TRBD1 (6 bases). The CDR3 loop spans 15 amino acids. Germline CDR1 is KGHSH and CDR2 is LQKENI. The germline V and J ends were trimmed by 2 bases and 7 bases, with 12 bases remaining between them.

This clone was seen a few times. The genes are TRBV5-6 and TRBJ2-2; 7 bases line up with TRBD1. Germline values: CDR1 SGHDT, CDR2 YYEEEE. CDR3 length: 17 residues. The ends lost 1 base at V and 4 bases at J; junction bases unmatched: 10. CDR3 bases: TGTGCCAGCAGCTTGATAATACCAGGGGGATTCACCGGGGAGCTGTTTTTT. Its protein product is CASSLIIPGGFTGELFF.

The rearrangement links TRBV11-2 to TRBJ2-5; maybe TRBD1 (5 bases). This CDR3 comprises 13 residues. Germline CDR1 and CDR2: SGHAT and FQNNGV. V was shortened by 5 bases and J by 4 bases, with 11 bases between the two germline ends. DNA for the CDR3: TGTGCCAGCAGCGTGACAGTGGGAGAGACCCAGTACTTC. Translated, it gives CASSVTVGETQYF.

CDR3 protein: CASSLVPSTDTQYF. CDR3 in DNA: TGCGCCAGCAGCTTGGTTCCAAGCACAGATACGCAGTATTTT. The chain links TRBV5-1 to TRBJ2-3, with D unresolved. V lost 0 bases, J lost 0 bases, and 5 bases lay in between. The CDR3 covers 14 residues. CDR1 is SGHRS and CDR2 is YFSETQ in the germline V gene.

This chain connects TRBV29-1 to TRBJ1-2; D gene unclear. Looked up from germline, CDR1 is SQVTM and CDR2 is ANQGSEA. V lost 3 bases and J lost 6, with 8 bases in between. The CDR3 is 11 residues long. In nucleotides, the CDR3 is TGCAGCGTTGACTTTCGGGATGGCTACACCTTC. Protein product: CSVDFRDGYTF.

The DNA of the CDR3 is TGCGCCAGCAGCCAATCGGACAGGGGTGGGCAAGAGACCCAGTACTTC. Its protein is CASSQSDRGGQETQYF. The V gene is TRBV4-1, the J gene TRBJ2-5; 9 nucleotides match TRBD1. The length of the CDR3 is 16 residues. J gave up 2 bases and V 2 bases, and 6 bases lay outside the gene matches. Germline CDR1 is MGHRA and CDR2 is YSYEKL.

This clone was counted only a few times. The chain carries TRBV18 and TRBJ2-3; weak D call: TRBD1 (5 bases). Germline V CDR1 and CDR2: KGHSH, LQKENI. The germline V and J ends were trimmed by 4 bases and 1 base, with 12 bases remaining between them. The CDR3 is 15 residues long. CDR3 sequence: CASSRNKGGTDTQYF. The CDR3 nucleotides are TGTGCCAGCTCACGAAACAAAGGGGGCACAGATACGCAGTATTTT.